A single sample gave rise to the 15 T cell receptor beta chains below, sequenced in a study of blood T cell repertoires in COVID-19 (TCRdb year 2020). Receptor libraries were prepared by the immunoSEQ multiplex PCR assay. TCRdb took this table from immuneACCESS and kept in-frame rearrangements with V and J called. Such tables lack part of the clones; where checked against another copy, unresolved V genes explain under half of the gap, and the rest is unexplained. The sample includes some 150,000 clones, with roughly four fifths observed a single time. Roughly 12% of the sample is taken by the ten largest. Sequencing was carried out using peripheral blood. The receptors originated from a woman aged 55 to 70 with COVID-19, enrolled during active disease.

The chain combines TRBV3-1 (or the pseudogene TRBV3-2) with TRBJ2-5; the D gene is possibly TRBD2 (6 bases). The CDR3 runs 16 residues. V dropped 3 bases and J dropped 4 bases, with 18 bases sitting between them. Germline V lookup: CDR1 LGHDT, CDR2 YNNKEL (reference sequence). CDR3 region: CASSHGKKEGGETQYF. The CDR3 DNA follows: TGTGCCAGCAGCCACGGAAAAAAGGAGGGAGGAGAGACCCAGTACTTC.

Turning to this clone: The same CDR3 is also encoded by other DNA sequences in this sample. CDR3 DNA sequence: TGTGCCAGCAGTTTATGGGCAGGGGATGGCTACACCTTC. Protein sequence: CASSLWAGDGYTF. J is TRBJ1-2 and V is TRBV27; the D gene is possibly TRBD1 (6 bases). Germline values: CDR1 MNHEY, CDR2 SMNVEV (reference sequence). The CDR3 extends over 13 amino acids. V was shortened by 1 base and J by 6 bases, with 9 bases between the two germline ends.

This chain uses TRBV4-2 with TRBJ2-7; D call uncertain. V was pared by 0 bases and J by 4 bases, with 4 bases between. The length of the CDR3 is 12 residues. Germline loops: CDR1 LGHNA, CDR2 YNFKEQ. The CDR3 reads CASSQDQYEQYF. DNA of the CDR3: TGTGCCAGCAGCCAAGATCAGTACGAGCAGTACTTC.

This chain links TRBV5-1 with TRBJ2-2; D is unresolved. CDR3 size: 14 residues. Germline loops: CDR1 SGHRS, CDR2 YFSETQ. The V gene lost 4 bases and the J gene lost 0 bases, with 7 bases spanning the gap. The DNA of the CDR3 is TGCGCCAGCAGCATAGGAGCGAACACCGGGGAGCTGTTTTTT. Translation: CASSIGANTGELFF.

This clone came up a few times. This chain joins TRBV27 and TRBJ1-2; 7 bases match TRBD1. The V gene's germline CDR1 is MNHEY and CDR2 SMNVEV (reference sequence). V dropped 4 bases and J dropped 4; count of bases not matched to a gene: 3. CDR3 size: 13 residues. CDR3 DNA: TGTGCCAGCAGTTATAGGGACAGCTATGGCTACACCTTC. Residues: CASSYRDSYGYTF.

The CDR3 region has the DNA TGTGCCAGTAGTATAGCAGTTGGACAGGGTCCTTCACCCCTCCACTTT. Amino acid sequence: CASSIAVGQGPSPLHF. V usage is TRBV19 and J usage is TRBJ1-6; 8 bases line up with TRBD1. Germline loops: CDR1 LNHDA, CDR2 SQIVND (reference sequence). The CDR3 runs 16 residues. Germline trimming cut 1 base from V and 9 bases from J; bases unmatched to any gene: 8.

The rearrangement links TRBV6-4 to TRBJ1-1; D gene ambiguous. With 7 bases removed from V and 0 bases from J, the gap between germline ends came to 15 bases. The CDR3 runs 15 residues. CDR1 and CDR2 (germline): MRHNA, SNTAGT. CDR3 bases: TGTGCCAGCAAGTATAGGGAGGGAGTGAACACTGAAGCTTTCTTT. Translation: CASKYREGVNTEAFF.

The J gene is TRBJ2-6, the V gene TRBV11-2; D may be TRBD2 (6 bases). Trimming took 3 bases from V and 4 from J, leaving 16 bases between them. CDR1 and CDR2 (germline): SGHAT, FQNNGV. The CDR3 covers 17 residues. The chain's CDR3 is CASSLGIGGSGANVLTF. The CDR3 DNA sequence: TGTGCCAGCAGCTTGGGTATCGGAGGGTCCGGGGCCAACGTCCTGACTTTC.

The chain employs TRBV5-1 and TRBJ1-4; D may be TRBD1 (6 bases). The CDR3 spans 16 residues. CDR1 and CDR2 (germline): SGHRS, YFSETQ. Deletions cut 0 bases from V and 4 bases from J, with 13 bases between. The DNA for the CDR3 is TGCGCCAGCAGCTTGGGACACAGGGACGGTAATGAAAAACTGTTTTTT. Protein: CASSLGHRDGNEKLFF.

This clone appeared a single time. The chain employs TRBV7-3 and TRBJ1-2; 8 bases are shared with TRBD1. This CDR3 has 13 residues. With V trimmed by 2 bases and J by 8 bases, 4 bases remained unmatched. Germline V lookup: CDR1 SGHTA, CDR2 FQGTGA. CDR3 amino acids: CASSLATGEGYTF. For the CDR3, the DNA is TGTGCCAGCAGCTTAGCGACAGGGGAAGGCTACACCTTC.

The J gene is TRBJ1-4, the V gene TRBV2; possible D gene TRBD1, 6 bases. V was pared by 7 bases and J by 5 bases, with 14 bases between. The CDR3 contains 14 residues. CDR1 and CDR2 (germline): SNHLY, FYNNEI. CDR3 protein: CASIRDRTNEKLFF. CDR3 nucleotides: TGTGCCAGCATACGAGACAGGACCAATGAAAAACTGTTTTTT.

The chain carries TRBV7-9 and TRBJ1-1, with D perhaps TRBD1 (5 bases). The CDR3 covers 13 residues. Trimming stripped 2 bases from V and 1 base from J, with 5 bases between. CDR1 and CDR2 from the germline V gene are SEHNR and FQNEAQ (reference sequence). This chain's CDR3 is CASSLRGNTEAFF. CDR3 coding DNA: TGTGCCAGCAGCTTAAGGGGGAACACTGAAGCTTTCTTT.

The gene calls are TRBV9 and TRBJ1-1, with 7 bases identical to TRBD1. V lost 1 base, J lost 3 bases, and 3 bases stayed unmatched. The CDR3 is 14 amino acids. In germline, CDR1 is SGDLS, CDR2 YYNGEE. CDR3 sequence (DNA): TGTGCCAGCAGCGTATCGGGACAGTACACTGAAGCTTTCTTT. Translated: CASSVSGQYTEAFF. Using reference TRBV9 and TRBJ1-1 for the parts outside the CDR3, the full variable domain is DSGVTQTPKHLITATGQRVTLRCSPRSGDLSVYWYQQSLDQGLQFLIQYYNGEERAKGNILERFSAQQFPDLHSELNLSSLELGDSALYFCASSVSGQYTEAFFGQGTRLTVV.

This clone was counted between two and nine times. Other DNA sequences of this sample code for an identical CDR3. CDR3 sequence (DNA): TGTGCCAGCAGTCATGGAAACACCATATATTTT. Translating gives CASSHGNTIYF. The genes are TRBV12-3 or TRBV12-4 and TRBJ1-3; no definite D call. The CDR3 runs to 11 residues. Trimming took off 5 bases at V and 3 bases at J, with 2 bases between the two ends.

This clone was seen at least ten times. This chain joins TRBV29-1 and TRBJ2-1; TRBD2 matches at 7 bases. V lost 7 bases, J lost 0 bases, and 3 bases stayed unmatched. CDR1 and CDR2 from the germline V gene are SQVTM and ANQGSEA. The CDR3 contains 13 residues. This chain's CDR3 is CSATSDSYNEQFF. The CDR3 DNA follows: TGCAGCGCTACTAGCGACTCCTACAATGAGCAGTTCTTC.